Listed below are T cell receptor beta chains from one sample, sequenced in a study of T-cell reconstitution after alpha-beta-depleted transplantation in children. TCRdb recomputed calls from the PCR reads with MiXCR, one row per CDR3 protein. The table shows hundreds of thousands of distinct CDR3 sequences, with approximately 12% occurring only once. This sample comprised PBMCs, obtained from the stem cell graft. Receptors originate from a human donor who donated a stem cell graft to a child with Fanconi anemia. The CDR3 runs from the conserved cysteine through the conserved F or W. The order of the fields is D gene, CDR3 length, clone size, V gene, J gene, CDR3 DNA, CDR3 protein. A D gene is named only where the DNA matches it firmly. Clone size, where shown, is once, few, many, or a class for clones that have expanded.

-,15,-,TRBV20-1,TRBJ2-3,TGCAGTGCTAGGCGCCTCCGGGACCGCGCAGATACGCAGTATTTT,CSARRLRDRADTQYF
-,16,-,TRBV6-5,TRBJ2-3,TGTGCCAGCAGTTACTGGGCAGGAAGGGGCACAGATACGCAGTATTTT,CASSYWAGRGTDTQYF
-,15,-,TRBV5-1,TRBJ2-5,TGCGCCAGCAGCTGGGGCGGGGAAAAGAGAGAGACCCAGTACTTC,CASSWGGEKRETQYF
-,19,-,TRBV11-2,TRBJ1-6,TGTGCCAGCAGCGTACGAAACGCCCACCTCAGGGGATGGGATTCACCCCTCCACTTT,CASSVRNAHLRGWDSPLHF
-,14,many,TRBV7-2,TRBJ2-5,TGTGCCAGCACCAAGGGGACGTCGGGGGAGACCCAGTACTTC,CASTKGTSGETQYF
-,15,few,TRBV18,TRBJ1-4,TGTGCCAGCTCAGCAACAGGAGATTCGGATGAAAAACTGTTTTTT,CASSATGDSDEKLFF
-,16,-,TRBV21-1,TRBJ2-5,TGTGCCAGCAGCAAAGCAAACAGGGTGATTCGAGAGACCCAGTACTTC,CASSKANRVIRETQYF
-,14,-,TRBV28,TRBJ1-5,TGTGCCACCCAACTAGGGGGGTTCGGGCAGCCCCAGCATTTT,CATQLGGFGQPQHF
-,12,few,TRBV7-9,TRBJ2-1,TGTGCCAGCAGCTTGACAGTTGATGAGCAGTTCTTC,CASSLTVDEQFF
-,13,many,TRBV29-1,TRBJ2-2,TGCAGCGTTGAAATCAGGGCCACCGGGGAGCTGTTTTTT,CSVEIRATGELFF
-,17,few,TRBV5-6,TRBJ1-1,TGTGCCAGCAGCTCCGGGCGGGCCGTGGGGTGGAGCACTGAAGCTTTCTTT,CASSSGRAVGWSTEAFF
-,12,many,TRBV28,TRBJ1-5,TGTGCCAGCAGTTCTACGGGACAGCCCCAGCATTTT,CASSSTGQPQHF
TRBD1,15,many,TRBV9,TRBJ2-1,TGTGCCAGCAGCACGGGACAGCCCCTCTACAATGAGCAGTTCTTC,CASSTGQPLYNEQFF
TRBD1,15,-,TRBV7-8,TRBJ2-2,TGTGCCAGCAGCCAGGGGACAGGGAAGATCGGGGAGCTGTTTTTT,CASSQGTGKIGELFF
TRBD1,16,many,TRBV5-6,TRBJ2-7,TGTGCCAGCAGCTTGGGACAGGGGGCTTTTGGGTACGAGCAGTACTTC,CASSLGQGAFGYEQYF
-,16,-,TRBV18,TRBJ1-1,TGTGCCAGCTCACCACCGGGCAGGACCTCAGGGACTGAAGCTTTCTTT,CASSPPGRTSGTEAFF
-,13,few,TRBV7-9,TRBJ1-2,TGTGCCAGCAGCTTAGCAGGGTTCTATGGCTACACCTTC,CASSLAGFYGYTF
-,13,few,TRBV5-6,TRBJ2-3,TGTGCCAGCAGCTTTTGGGCCTCAGATACGCAGTATTTT,CASSFWASDTQYF
TRBD2,15,many,TRBV5-1,TRBJ2-1,TGCGCCAGCAGCCTCGGACTAGCGGGGCCAGATGAGCAGTTCTTC,CASSLGLAGPDEQFF
-,17,-,TRBV9,TRBJ2-2,TGTGCCAGCAGCCTCAACCCCCCCGGGCCGAACACCGGGGAGCTGTTTTTT,CASSLNPPGPNTGELFF
-,13,-,TRBV20-1,TRBJ1-1,TGCAGTGCCGGACCGAGTGGACATCCCGAAGCTTTCTTT,CSAGPSGHPEAFF
-,14,-,TRBV29-1,TRBJ1-5,TGCAGCGTTGGGGAGGGCGCAGTGAATCAGCCCCAGCATTTT,CSVGEGAVNQPQHF
-,18,few,TRBV12-3/TRBV12-4,TRBJ2-2,TGTGCCAGCAGCTCCCAACGGTCGTTAACACCGAACACCGGGGAGCTGTTTTTT,CASSSQRSLTPNTGELFF
-,14,many,TRBV5-1,TRBJ2-2,TGCGCCAGCAGCTTGGCAGTCCAAACCGGGGAGCTGTTTTTT,CASSLAVQTGELFF
-,14,few,TRBV12-3/TRBV12-4,TRBJ1-1,TGTGCCAGCATGCTACCTACAATGAACACTGAAGCTTTCTTT,CASMLPTMNTEAFF
TRBD1,14,-,TRBV12-3/TRBV12-4,TRBJ2-7,TGTGCCAGCAGTCCAGGACAGGGGGCTGAAGGGCAGTACTTC,CASSPGQGAEGQYF
TRBD1,14,few,TRBV5-1,TRBJ1-1,TGCGCCAGCAGCAACCGGACAGGGAACACTGAAGCTTTCTTT,CASSNRTGNTEAFF
-,12,-,TRBV10-1,TRBJ2-3,TGCGCCAGCAGTCGGATGGCAGATACGCAGTATTTT,CASSRMADTQYF
TRBD2,18,-,TRBV11-2,TRBJ2-3,TGTGCCAGCAGTTACGACTGGGTGACTAGCGTAGAGACAGATACGCAGTATTTT,CASSYDWVTSVETDTQYF
-,14,few,TRBV12-3/TRBV12-4,TRBJ1-1,TGTGCCAGCAGGTCGGGACTGGGAAACACTGAAGCTTTCTTT,CASRSGLGNTEAFF
TRBD1,16,-,TRBV7-3,TRBJ2-1,TGTGCCAGCAGCCAACCCCCGGGACAGGGGGGAACTAAGCAGTTCTTC,CASSQPPGQGGTKQFF
TRBD1,14,many,TRBV5-1,TRBJ2-2,TGCGCCAGTCGGGACAGCACGAACACCGGGGAGCTGTTTTTT,CASRDSTNTGELFF
TRBD1,14,once,TRBV18,TRBJ2-1,TGTGCCAGCTCACTATCCGGGACAGGGGATGAGCAGTTCTTC,CASSLSGTGDEQFF
-,13,many,TRBV6-2/TRBV6-3,TRBJ2-1,TGTGCCAGCAGTTACTCGCGGGGAGATGAGCAGTTCTTC,CASSYSRGDEQFF
TRBD1,17,few,TRBV12-3/TRBV12-4,TRBJ1-5,TGTGCCAGCAGTTCTACGGATCTCACAGGGGGGAATCAGCCCCAGCATTTT,CASSSTDLTGGNQPQHF
TRBD1,16,-,TRBV9,TRBJ2-7,TGTGCCAGCAGCGTACGACCGGGACAGCCCCCCTACGAGCAGTACTTC,CASSVRPGQPPYEQYF
TRBD1,16,many,TRBV4-2,TRBJ1-6,TGTGCCAGCAGCCAAGATGGAACAGGGGAGAATTCACCCCTCCACTTT,CASSQDGTGENSPLHF
-,17,few,TRBV7-3,TRBJ2-2,TGTGCCAGCAGCTTAACTTCGTCAGTCCCGAACACCGGGGAGCTGTTTTTT,CASSLTSSVPNTGELFF
-,15,few,TRBV19,TRBJ1-1,TGTGCCAGTAGTATCGGGCTGGGATGGGGCACTGAAGCTTTCTTT,CASSIGLGWGTEAFF
TRBD1,18,-,TRBV12-3/TRBV12-4,TRBJ1-1,TGTGCCAGCAGTCCGTATAAGGGATCGACAGGGCTGGGGACTGAAGCTTTCTTT,CASSPYKGSTGLGTEAFF
-,16,few,TRBV4-3,TRBJ1-2,TGCGCCAGCAGCCAAGTAAAGGGGCCCGGAAACTATGGCTACACCTTC,CASSQVKGPGNYGYTF
-,16,many,TRBV10-3,TRBJ1-5,TGTGCCATCAGCGTTCAGGGCCCGAATAGCAATCAGCCCCAGCATTTT,CAISVQGPNSNQPQHF
-,15,many,TRBV27,TRBJ1-2,TGTGCCAGCAGCTTAAGTCCATGGGGGACACTTGGCTACACCTTC,CASSLSPWGTLGYTF
-,12,few,TRBV2,TRBJ2-5,TGTGCCAGCAGGGGAAGGAGAGAGACCCAGTACTTC,CASRGRRETQYF
TRBD1,15,-,TRBV4-3,TRBJ1-2,TGCGCCAGCAGCCAATTAACAGGGGGCGCCTATGGCTACACCTTC,CASSQLTGGAYGYTF
TRBD1,14,-,TRBV6-1,TRBJ1-2,TGTGCCAGTAGTAGGACAGGGAGGGACTATGGCTACACCTTC,CASSRTGRDYGYTF
-,18,few,TRBV18,TRBJ2-1,TGTGCCAGCTCACCAGTTGCTCTGATAACAGGCGAGCAGAATGAGCAGTTCTTC,CASSPVALITGEQNEQFF
-,16,-,TRBV2,TRBJ1-1,TGTGCCAGCAGTGTGGATATGGGGCAGAAGCGACCTGAAGCTTTCTTT,CASSVDMGQKRPEAFF
-,14,-,TRBV6-2/TRBV6-3,TRBJ1-2,TGTGCCAGCACCCCCCCTCCGGGACGCTATGGCTACACCTTC,CASTPPPGRYGYTF
-,15,few,TRBV7-7,TRBJ2-5,TGTGCTAGCAGCTTACGGCAAGGGGAGAGGGAGACCCAGTACTTC,CASSLRQGERETQYF
-,12,few,TRBV30,TRBJ2-1,TGTGCCAGGGGACAATGGGGCAATGAGCAGTTCTTC,CARGQWGNEQFF
-,15,-,TRBV11-2,TRBJ2-3,TGTGCCAGCAGCTTAGATGGGACCCAGACAGATACGCAGTATTTT,CASSLDGTQTDTQYF
TRBD1,12,few,TRBV27,TRBJ1-4,TGTGCCAGCAGACAGGGGAACGAAAAACTGTTTTTT,CASRQGNEKLFF